The sequence of this T cell receptor (beta chain) was determined in a study of shared clonotypes between healthy human individuals. Trimming took off 8 bases at V and 4 bases at J, with 23 bases between the two ends. Germline-derived CDR1 and CDR2 are PRHDT and FYEKMQ (reference sequence). The CDR3 loop spans 17 amino acids. This was a deep-level run. The method was immunoSEQ multiplex PCR; TCRdb's version includes in-frame clones alone and lacks a portion of them. This table has about 470,000 clones, around 79% appearing once. Healthy HIV-negative adults with no recent acute infections or vaccinations were recruited as donors. This clone was seen once.

The TCR sequence derives from a woman aged 40 to 55 in good health. Some clones in this sample may be carry-over from other donors' samples. Sequencing used PBMCs. The J gene is TRBJ2-2, the V gene TRBV13, with TRBD1 as a possible D gene (7 bases). The CDR3 sequence is CASLTGGGGAVTGELFF. The CDR3 bases are TGTGCCAGCTTGACCGGTGGAGGGGGCGCGGTCACCGGGGAGCTGTTTTTT.